This T cell receptor (beta chain) was profiled in a study of cytomegalovirus exposure and HLA in healthy donors (dated by TCRdb to the late 2010s). For the wider study: In an earlier analysis of roughly 590 of the donors, approximately 300 Gb of sequence data and about 110 million unique TCR beta sequences from roughly 180 million T cells were reported. About 300 gigabases of sequencing data and 78 million or so unique TCR sequences were included in an early release covering 500 to 750 HLA-typed donors. Of the approximately 370 genotyped donors, 81% were placed in the genetic ancestry cluster associated with self-reported Caucasian donors. The study aimed to test whether signatures of past pathogen exposure could be identified by cataloging public T cell receptors. The study profiled the T cell repertoires of under 700 subjects by immunosequencing and related them to cytomegalovirus serostatus. Along with the roughly 670-subject first cohort, a separate validation cohort of about 110 different subjects was used. To predict cytomegalovirus infection status, the study brought together high-throughput TCR immunosequencing, statistical association of individual TCRs with disease status, and machine learning. A later analysis re-examined previously published TCR beta repertoires from more than 650 donors and added high-resolution HLA genotyping to investigate patterns of TCR occurrence. In the later analysis, no new phenotypic data were used to find candidate immune exposures; instead, reliance was placed on TCR beta sequences and their occurrence across donors. An earlier analysis of some 500 of the donors used high-throughput TCR beta sequencing to judge whether each TCR beta V gene segment behaved as functional or pseudogenic. Donor age, sex, ethnicity and CMV serostatus were compiled together with the repertoire data. A later genetic analysis used genome-wide SNP genotypes for 398 of the 666 donors, treating that subset as a discovery cohort. Every repertoire in the discovery cohort had been generated on one and the same sequencing platform. HLA typing included class I and class II loci at four-digit resolution. Typing coverage varied by locus: about 620-630 donors for A, B, C, DRB1 and DQB1; roughly 500 for DQA1; more than 600 for DPA1; 450 to 480 for DPB1. Five DR-DQ haplotypes were treated as single units for association and clustering because of strong linkage in the cohort. On average, roughly 240,000 unique TCR beta nucleotide sequences were sequenced per donor among 398 genotyped donors of the cohort, with roughly 18% of those sequences being non-productive. Findings and caveats that apply to the study as a whole: A later genetic analysis reported fewer N-insertions in productive TCRs among donors in an Asian-associated ancestry cluster than the approximately 670-donor mean. Cytomegalovirus status was reported to be diagnosed by the classifier with high specificity and sensitivity in both the original and validation cohorts. In an earlier analysis of fewer than 700 of the donors, most TCR beta V segments appeared in productive rearrangements about 87% or about 30% of the time, broadly matching IMGT annotations. In a later analysis, several top co-occurrence clusters were reported to appear linked to parvovirus B19, influenza, CMV and Epstein-Barr virus. A few of the identified cytomegalovirus-associated TCR beta chains were confirmed in vitro to be specific for cytomegalovirus antigens. While some public TCRs were present in many individuals, most TCR sequences turned up only very rarely across donors. A later analysis found that most CMV-associated TCR beta chains appeared HLA-restricted, with HLA associations seemingly driven largely by CMV exposure. Assigning TCR associations to individual alleles was difficult when HLA alleles, especially DR and DQ, strongly co-occurred. The cohort was sequenced for TCR beta chains only, and without alpha or paired-chain data the features that could be detected were limited. Linkage disequilibrium might explain the correlated functional status among segregating V segments, but an unknown experimental factor could not be ruled out. Some IMGT-functional V segments, including TRBV6-2 and TRBV6-3, could not be distinguished by the 87-base-pair reads and were therefore excluded. A cluster of highly shared sequence variants was judged likely to represent a technical artifact of the sequencing pipeline. The only immune exposure information available for the cohort was CMV serostatus. A total of 150 to 200 TCR beta chains were listed by the study as associated with cytomegalovirus. Compared with equally common non-associated chains, HLA-associated TCR beta chains in a later analysis were more clonally expanded and had lower generation probabilities. A later genetic analysis associated a missense DCLRE1C variant with V-gene and J-gene trimming of TCR beta chains, and an independent cohort replicated the association. Because counts were too low, roughly 16 rarely observed V segments, including chromosome 9 orphons, were excluded from the earlier analysis of 587 of the donors. A further reported finding was that TCR beta sequences accurately predicted the HLA-A and HLA-B alleles for most subjects in the first cohort. The authors suggested that the approach could potentially be generalized to other disease states and immunological phenotypes. In a later analysis, the rate of TCR association differed among HLA loci, with DRB1 alleles having the most associated TCRs and HLA-C alleles having the fewest. Because HLA typing was missing for some donors at each locus, association tests included only the typed subset. In a later analysis, over 15,000 TCR beta sequences were associated with specific HLA alleles at a false discovery rate of 0.05. Roughly uniform sequencing depth across donors was assumed in presence/absence analyses, although this assumption may not hold.

Between the V and J ends, shortened by 7 bases and 4 bases respectively, the junction contains 9 bases. Including the terminal cysteine and phenylalanine, the CDR3 comprises 12 residues. The DNA shown is the 36-base CDR3, in frame from base 1. Reading the germline V gene gives CDR1 SNHLY and CDR2 FYNNEI. The library was prepared using the immunoSEQ multiplex PCR assay. For the multiplex PCR, a mixture combining 60 forward primers for TCR Vbeta segments and 13 reverse primers for TCR Jbeta segments was used. The CDR3 region of rearranged TCR beta genes was amplified from genomic DNA with a multiplex PCR assay. On the Illumina HiSeq System, the amplified TCR beta libraries were sequenced as 87-base-pair reads. The source study handled its data this way. In a later analysis, around 80 million unique TCR beta chains were counted across the 666 repertoires, and roughly 11 million of these chains were shared by at least two donors. Raw reads were error-corrected and collapsed into unique sequences with a nearest-neighbor algorithm that merged closely related sequences to remove PCR and sequencing errors. Alignment of CDR3 sequences to IMGT reference sequences was used to assign V, D and J gene segments. For a sequence to be retained, a match of at least six nucleotides was required to both a V gene segment and a J gene segment. Rearrangements were classified as productive when the CDR3 lacked stop codons and remained in frame with V and J, and all other rearrangements were classified as non-productive. CDR3 was defined according to IMGT convention as the region running from the second conserved V-encoded cysteine to the conserved J-encoded phenylalanine. The earlier analysis of approximately 500 of the donors excluded sequences that lacked an unambiguous match to a single V gene segment. In an earlier analysis of 587 of the donors, a V segment was called functional when productive rearrangements were above 56.7%, and segregating when the standard deviation between donors exceeded 5%. A statistical classification framework was developed to diagnose cytomegalovirus status using the catalog of TCR beta chain sequences. A later analysis assigned V and J genes by comparing TCR nucleotide sequences with IMGT/GENE-DB human TR gene sequences. In a later analysis, CDR3 sequences and most-parsimonious VDJ recombination scenarios were assigned using the TCRdist pipeline. In a later analysis, each TCR beta chain was defined by its CDR3 amino acid sequence together with its V-gene family, and reads without a unique V-gene family were excluded. In a later analysis, 500 to 700 highly shared, low-generation-probability nucleotide sequences were removed to address suspected cross-contamination and a sequencing artifact. A later analysis calculated a clonal expansion index for each public chain from normalized within-repertoire ranks of inferred template counts. In a later analysis, generation probabilities were computed using a VDJ recombination model fitted to out-of-frame rearrangements, and the results were checked against IGoR. In a later analysis, TCR-TCR, TCR-HLA and TCR-CMV co-occurrence was scored with hypergeometric tests, and a repertoire-size bias correction was applied to TCR pairs. A later analysis estimated false discovery rates by permuting HLA or CMV assignments 20 times. In a later analysis, co-occurring TCRs were grouped using DBSCAN, and TCRdist sequence similarity was added for clustering within HLA-allele-positive subsets. Repertoires with fewer than 30,000 or more than 120,000 public chains, plus five repertoires with anomalous nucleotide sharing, were excluded from co-occurrence clustering. Entries here come from immuneACCESS through TCRdb and include only in-frame sequences with V and J called. Some clones fail to appear in such tables; in the studies checked, an unresolved V gene covers under half of the shortfall, and the cause of the remainder is unknown. That table furnishes V, J and clone size, whereas the DNA furnished D and trimming. This sample holds roughly 200,000 clones; around 80% were observed only once. The ten top clones hold about 1.7% of the sample.

As to this clone: This receptor's antigen is unknown. No much larger clone is present one base from it, and per-base qualities are unavailable.

The cohort comprised approximately 700 healthy bone marrow donors. At the time of sampling, all cohort members were nominally healthy, though unrecorded immune exposures were likely present. The donor was CMV seropositive and was included in the group of about 290 seropositive cohort members. Every donor gave a peripheral blood sample, and the peripheral blood mononuclear cells from that sample were used for TCR beta sequencing. The Qiagen DNeasy Blood Extraction Kit was used to extract genomic DNA from the blood cell samples. The sample was PBMCs. The TCR sequence derives from a man aged 40-49 years in good health and CMV-seropositive. The rearranged segments are TRBV2 and TRBJ2-3; tentative D gene TRBD2, with 5 bases matching. The sequenced DNA: TGTGCCAGCAAGGAGGAAGCAGATACGCAGTATTTT. It translates as CASKEEADTQYF.